The clone carrying this T cell receptor (beta chain) has just a few counts. The antigen remains unidentified. This entry is derived from a study of T cell repertoires in cytomegalovirus infection. Study-level background: Recently described HLA-C-restricted plus well-studied HLA-B-restricted CMV epitopes were used. Indications of both CMV infection and matching HLA type were provided by public TCR beta signatures. Study results and caveats: People with CMV and the relevant HLA were identified by cumulative public TCR beta family frequency.

TCRdb recomputed calls from the reads with MiXCR, one row per CDR3 protein. Here the sample spans approximately 1,000,000 distinct CDR3 sequences, about a third being singletons. This sample comprised cultured CD8+ T cells from PBMCs, obtained from culture after CMV antigen stimulation. The sequence derives from a human donor in good health (CMV status not recorded). Some clones in this sample may be carry-over from other donors' samples.

Here the CDR3 reads CASIGTSGGNEQFF. In DNA, the CDR3 is TGTGCCAGCATCGGGACTAGCGGGGGCAATGAGCAGTTCTTC. V usage is TRBV2 and J usage is TRBJ2-1, with 14 bases lining up with TRBD2. The CDR3 sequence is 14 residues long. Germline V gene lookup returns CDR1 SNHLY and CDR2 FYNNEI. Losses at the gene ends were 7 bases for V and 6 bases for J; bases not matched to a gene: 2.